This is a list of T cell receptor beta chains from one sample in a study of T cells after yellow fever vaccination. TCRdb itself ran the 5' RACE reads through MiXCR, one entry per CDR3 protein. There are some 350,000 distinct CDR3 sequences in the sample; approximately 4% occur only once, and 20% to 25% lies in the top ten. This material consisted of PBMCs, taken 5 days after the yellow fever booster vaccination. The source is a man aged 18 to 30 who received the YFV17D yellow fever vaccine. The CDR3 runs from the conserved cysteine through the conserved F or W. Fields, in order: J gene, clone size, V gene, D gene, CDR3 DNA, CDR3 protein. D genes are given only for firm matches. Size tells how often a clone was seen (once, few, many) or the class of an expanded clone, and some rows leave it out.

j_gene: TRBJ2-5; abundance: many; v_gene: TRBV12-3/TRBV12-4; d_gene: .; CDR3nt: TGTGCCAGCAGTTTTGGGGGTGCAGAGACCCAGTACTTC; CDR3aa: CASSFGGAETQYF
j_gene: TRBJ2-3; abundance: .; v_gene: TRBV23-1; d_gene: TRBD1; CDR3nt: TGCGCCAGCAGGGGAGGACAGGGAGAGTCCACAGATACGCAGTATTTT; CDR3aa: CASRGGQGESTDTQYF
j_gene: TRBJ1-4; abundance: .; v_gene: TRBV7-9; d_gene: .; CDR3nt: TGTGCCAGCAGTATGACGGTGAATGAAAAACTGTTTTTT; CDR3aa: CASSMTVNEKLFF
j_gene: TRBJ2-3; abundance: many; v_gene: TRBV7-9; d_gene: .; CDR3nt: TGTGCCAGCATAAGTTCGACAGATACGCAGTATTTT; CDR3aa: CASISSTDTQYF
j_gene: TRBJ2-1; abundance: .; v_gene: TRBV7-2; d_gene: TRBD2; CDR3nt: TGTGCCAGCAGCAGGGGGTTGGTAGCGGGGGGCACTGAGCAGTTCTTC; CDR3aa: CASSRGLVAGGTEQFF
j_gene: TRBJ2-6; abundance: many; v_gene: TRBV18; d_gene: .; CDR3nt: TGTGCCAGCTCTCTAGGGGTCTCTGGGGCCAACGTCCTGACTTTC; CDR3aa: CASSLGVSGANVLTF
j_gene: TRBJ1-5; abundance: many; v_gene: TRBV29-1; d_gene: .; CDR3nt: TGCAGCGTTGGGACACCGGGGAGAGAGCCCCAGCATTTT; CDR3aa: CSVGTPGREPQHF
j_gene: TRBJ2-5; abundance: few; v_gene: TRBV27; d_gene: .; CDR3nt: TGTGCCAGCAGCCAGGGGCCGAGGGAGACCCAGTACTTC; CDR3aa: CASSQGPRETQYF
j_gene: TRBJ2-1; abundance: few; v_gene: TRBV7-3; d_gene: TRBD1; CDR3nt: TGTGCCAGCAGCTATGCAGGGGGTGGTGAGCAGTTCTTC; CDR3aa: CASSYAGGGEQFF
j_gene: TRBJ1-2; abundance: .; v_gene: TRBV5-1; d_gene: .; CDR3nt: TGCGCCAGCAGCTTGGCTGACAGCCCCGCGCCCCTCTATGGCTACACCTTC; CDR3aa: CASSLADSPAPLYGYTF
j_gene: TRBJ1-1; abundance: .; v_gene: TRBV6-5; d_gene: .; CDR3nt: TGTGCCAGCAGTTACTCGGGGACACCGAACACTGAAGCTTTCTTT; CDR3aa: CASSYSGTPNTEAFF
j_gene: TRBJ2-5; abundance: .; v_gene: TRBV7-2; d_gene: TRBD1; CDR3nt: TGTGCCAGCAGCGCGGACAGGGCGGCGGAGACCCAGTACTTC; CDR3aa: CASSADRAAETQYF
j_gene: TRBJ1-2; abundance: .; v_gene: TRBV20-1; d_gene: TRBD1; CDR3nt: TGCAGTGCTAGAGATTGGGGACAGGGGTATTCTAACTATGGCTACACCTTC; CDR3aa: CSARDWGQGYSNYGYTF
j_gene: TRBJ2-2; abundance: few; v_gene: TRBV7-2; d_gene: TRBD1; CDR3nt: TGTGCCAGCAGCCGCTGGGACAGCGACACCGGGGAGCTGTTTTTT; CDR3aa: CASSRWDSDTGELFF
j_gene: TRBJ1-3; abundance: few; v_gene: TRBV20-1; d_gene: TRBD1; CDR3nt: TGCAGTGCTAGAGAAACAGGGGGCGGAAACACCATATATTTT; CDR3aa: CSARETGGGNTIYF
j_gene: TRBJ2-1; abundance: few; v_gene: TRBV6-1; d_gene: .; CDR3nt: TGTGCCAGCAGTGAAGTTATCGGGCAGGGCTACAATGAGCAGTTCTTC; CDR3aa: CASSEVIGQGYNEQFF
j_gene: TRBJ2-1; abundance: .; v_gene: TRBV7-2; d_gene: TRBD2; CDR3nt: TGTGCCAGCAGCAAGACTAGCGGGGGACGAAATGAGCAGTTCTTC; CDR3aa: CASSKTSGGRNEQFF
j_gene: TRBJ2-3; abundance: .; v_gene: TRBV19; d_gene: .; CDR3nt: TGTGCCAGTAGTGAGAGGGGCGCCGGCACAGATACGCAGTATTTT; CDR3aa: CASSERGAGTDTQYF
j_gene: TRBJ2-5; abundance: few; v_gene: TRBV7-2; d_gene: .; CDR3nt: TGTGCCAGCAGCCGAGACTTCTTTGGAGAGACCCAGTACTTC; CDR3aa: CASSRDFFGETQYF
j_gene: TRBJ2-5; abundance: .; v_gene: TRBV12-3/TRBV12-4; d_gene: .; CDR3nt: TGTGCCAGCAGTTTTCTCGGGGCTACAGGGTACGATGAGGCCCAGTACTTC; CDR3aa: CASSFLGATGYDEAQYF
j_gene: TRBJ1-5; abundance: few; v_gene: TRBV15; d_gene: .; CDR3nt: TGTGCCACCAGCAGTCACCGCAGGGGTCCACAGCATTTT; CDR3aa: CATSSHRRGPQHF
j_gene: TRBJ1-5; abundance: few; v_gene: TRBV2; d_gene: .; CDR3nt: TGTGCCAGCAGCAGGGAGGGTAGTAATCAGCCCCAGCATTTT; CDR3aa: CASSREGSNQPQHF
j_gene: TRBJ1-2; abundance: few; v_gene: TRBV6-6; d_gene: .; CDR3nt: TGTGCCAGCAGTTACTCGACCAGCCACGGGGGCTACACCTTC; CDR3aa: CASSYSTSHGGYTF
j_gene: TRBJ1-3; abundance: few; v_gene: TRBV20-1; d_gene: .; CDR3nt: TGCAGTGCCGGTGGAGTCGGCACCATATATTTT; CDR3aa: CSAGGVGTIYF
j_gene: TRBJ1-6; abundance: .; v_gene: TRBV20-1; d_gene: TRBD1; CDR3nt: TGCAGTGCTAGAGATGGCGGGACAGGTGGTTCACCCCTCCACTTT; CDR3aa: CSARDGGTGGSPLHF
j_gene: TRBJ1-4; abundance: few; v_gene: TRBV7-2; d_gene: .; CDR3nt: TGTGCCAGCAGCTTAGGAGGGTCTAATAATGAAAAACTGTTTTTT; CDR3aa: CASSLGGSNNEKLFF
j_gene: TRBJ1-2; abundance: many; v_gene: TRBV12-3/TRBV12-4; d_gene: .; CDR3nt: TGTGCCAGCAGGGCAGTAGGGTCCGGTGGCTACACCTTC; CDR3aa: CASRAVGSGGYTF
j_gene: TRBJ2-1; abundance: .; v_gene: TRBV20-1; d_gene: .; CDR3nt: TGCAGTGCTTTTCGGACGGGGAATAGGAATGAGCAGTTCTTC; CDR3aa: CSAFRTGNRNEQFF
j_gene: TRBJ1-1; abundance: few; v_gene: TRBV5-6; d_gene: .; CDR3nt: TGTGCCAGCAGCTGGGGTGGGGGCACTGAAGCTTTCTTT; CDR3aa: CASSWGGGTEAFF
j_gene: TRBJ2-3; abundance: .; v_gene: TRBV5-1; d_gene: TRBD2; CDR3nt: TGCGCCAGCAGCTCATCGGGGGGGCAAGATACGCAGTATTTT; CDR3aa: CASSSSGGQDTQYF
j_gene: TRBJ1-4; abundance: many; v_gene: TRBV6-5; d_gene: .; CDR3nt: TGTGCCAGCAGTTACCGGAACAATGAAAAACTGTTTTTT; CDR3aa: CASSYRNNEKLFF
j_gene: TRBJ2-5; abundance: many; v_gene: TRBV7-9; d_gene: .; CDR3nt: TGTGCCAGCAGCTTAAGGTGGACAGAGACCCAGTACTTC; CDR3aa: CASSLRWTETQYF
j_gene: TRBJ1-5; abundance: .; v_gene: TRBV20-1; d_gene: .; CDR3nt: TGCAGTGCTTCCGTCTCGGTCGCTAGCAATCAGCCCCAGCATTTT; CDR3aa: CSASVSVASNQPQHF
j_gene: TRBJ1-1; abundance: .; v_gene: TRBV28; d_gene: .; CDR3nt: TGTGCCAGCAGTTTATCGGCGATTCGTGCTGAAGCTTTCTTT; CDR3aa: CASSLSAIRAEAFF
j_gene: TRBJ1-5; abundance: .; v_gene: TRBV19; d_gene: .; CDR3nt: TGTGCCAGTAGCCTTCCGGGGAATCTCTCGCCCCAGCATTTT; CDR3aa: CASSLPGNLSPQHF
j_gene: TRBJ2-3; abundance: many; v_gene: TRBV12-3/TRBV12-4; d_gene: TRBD2; CDR3nt: TGTGCCAGCAGTTTAGTCCGCGGGGGTATGATCGATACGCAGTATTTT; CDR3aa: CASSLVRGGMIDTQYF
j_gene: TRBJ2-5; abundance: many; v_gene: TRBV5-1; d_gene: .; CDR3nt: TGCGCCAGCAGCTTGCTCGCAGGGGCGGGTGAAGAGACCCAGTACTTC; CDR3aa: CASSLLAGAGEETQYF
j_gene: TRBJ2-7; abundance: .; v_gene: TRBV9; d_gene: TRBD2; CDR3nt: TGTGCCAGCAGCCGGACCGGGACTAGCTACGAGCAGTACTTC; CDR3aa: CASSRTGTSYEQYF
j_gene: TRBJ2-3; abundance: .; v_gene: TRBV7-9; d_gene: .; CDR3nt: TGTGCCAGCAGCTTAGCAGGTGGGGCAACGGATACGCAGTATTTT; CDR3aa: CASSLAGGATDTQYF
j_gene: TRBJ2-3; abundance: .; v_gene: TRBV3-1; d_gene: TRBD1; CDR3nt: TGTGCCAGCAGCACAGGACAGGGTTACACAGATACGCAGTATTTT; CDR3aa: CASSTGQGYTDTQYF
j_gene: TRBJ1-3; abundance: .; v_gene: TRBV12-3/TRBV12-4; d_gene: .; CDR3nt: TGTGCCAGCGCAGCAACTAGCTCTGGAAACACCATATATTTT; CDR3aa: CASAATSSGNTIYF
j_gene: TRBJ1-2; abundance: .; v_gene: TRBV29-1; d_gene: TRBD1; CDR3nt: TGCAGCGTTGCCCCAGACAGGGCCGGGTATGGCTACACCTTC; CDR3aa: CSVAPDRAGYGYTF
j_gene: TRBJ2-2; abundance: many; v_gene: TRBV10-3; d_gene: .; CDR3nt: TGTGCCACCACAGGGTCCACCGGGGAGCTGTTTTTT; CDR3aa: CATTGSTGELFF
j_gene: TRBJ2-3; abundance: few; v_gene: TRBV9; d_gene: .; CDR3nt: TGTGCCAGCAGCGCCGGTTCCGGTTCTCTCTTTTTCACAGATACGCAGTATTTT; CDR3aa: CASSAGSGSLFFTDTQYF
j_gene: TRBJ1-5; abundance: .; v_gene: TRBV3-1; d_gene: .; CDR3nt: TGTGCCAGCAGCCAATCCTCAGGGCTGGATCAGCCCCAGCATTTT; CDR3aa: CASSQSSGLDQPQHF